One sample yielded the 30 T cell receptor beta chains listed below, sequenced in a study of T cells after yellow fever vaccination. TCRdb called the 5' RACE reads again in MiXCR, with one record for every CDR3 protein. The table lists about 240,000 distinct CDR3 sequences, approximately 3.5% of them singletons. The input for sequencing was PBMCs, taken 15 days after the yellow fever booster vaccination. These receptors all come from a man between 18 and 35 years old who received the YFV17D yellow fever vaccine.

This clonotype was seen more than once but under ten times. The rearrangement links TRBV12-5 to TRBJ2-5; 10 nucleotides agree with TRBD2. The CDR3 runs to 17 residues. Germline V CDR1 and CDR2: LGHNT, FRNRAP. V lost 5 bases to trimming and J lost 2 bases; unmatched junction nucleotides: 11. This CDR3 is CASGRPLGTSEQETQYF. As DNA, the CDR3 is TGTGCTAGTGGTAGGCCCCTCGGGACTAGCGAGCAAGAGACCCAGTACTTC.

This clonotype was observed many times. This rearrangement joins TRBV29-1 to TRBJ1-1; D is uncertain. The CDR3 runs 12 residues. Per the germline V gene, CDR1 is SQVTM and CDR2 is ANQGSEA. The CDR3 coding sequence is TGCAACATACTAAGCCCCGGGGCTGAAGCTTTCTTT. Its protein product is CNILSPGAEAFF.

Comment on this clonotype: A much more abundant neighbour one base away suggests this may be a read error. V is TRBV28 and J is TRBJ2-3; either TRBD1 or TRBD2 may supply D (5 bases each). The CDR3 is 15 amino acids. V lost 5 bases and J lost 0, with 12 bases in between. Germline CDR1 MDHEN, CDR2 SYDVKM. This chain's CDR3 is CASSPGAESTDTQYF. CDR3 sequence (DNA): TGTGCCAGCAGTCCCGGGGCGGAGAGCACAGATACGCAGTATTTT.

This clonotype appeared many times. The rearrangement uses TRBV12-3 or TRBV12-4 and TRBJ2-1; 8 bases are a match to TRBD2. The CDR3 is 14 amino acids. V gave up 3 bases and J gave up 8 bases; unmatched junction bases: 6. The CDR3 reads CASSLEAGGDEQFF. As DNA, the CDR3 is TGTGCCAGCAGTTTGGAGGCGGGGGGCGATGAGCAGTTCTTC.

This clonotype was recorded at least ten times. The chain combines TRBV7-9 with TRBJ1-5; possible D gene TRBD1, 5 bases. The V end lost 3 bases, the J end lost 7 bases, and 10 bases lay between the germline ends. Germline V gene sequence: CDR1 SEHNR, CDR2 FQNEAQ (reference sequence). The CDR3 is 13 amino acids. The CDR3 sequence is CASSLAGDQPQHF. The CDR3 nucleotides read TGTGCCAGCAGCTTGGCCGGGGACCAGCCCCAGCATTTT.

This clonotype was seen many times. The rearrangement joins TRBV7-9 to TRBJ2-2; D is perhaps TRBD2 (5 bases). Deletions cut 3 bases from V and 1 base from J, with 6 bases between. The germline CDR1 and CDR2 sequences are SEHNR and FQNEAQ (reference sequence). The CDR3 spans 14 residues. CDR3 sequence (DNA): TGTGCCAGCAGCTTCGCGGGGAACACCGGGGAGCTGTTTTTT. Translating gives CASSFAGNTGELFF.

This clonotype has at least ten counts. The chain combines TRBV25-1 with TRBJ1-1, with D possibly TRBD1 on 5 matching bases. Deletions cut 1 base from V and 0 bases from J, with 6 bases between. This CDR3 spans 14 amino acids. Germline V gene sequence: CDR1 MGHDK, CDR2 SYGVNS. The CDR3 DNA follows: TGTGCCAGCAGTGAATGGGGCATGAACACTGAAGCTTTCTTT. Residues: CASSEWGMNTEAFF.

This clonotype came up many times. J is TRBJ2-1 and V is TRBV5-1; TRBD2 is a possible D gene (6 bases). CDR3 length equals 13 residues. Germline-derived CDR1 and CDR2 are SGHRS and YFSETQ. The V and J ends lost 3 bases and 7 bases respectively, with 11 bases between them. This CDR3 is CASSSGTSNEQFF. The CDR3 DNA follows: TGCGCCAGCAGCTCGGGGACTTCGAATGAGCAGTTCTTC.

Of note for this clonotype: This may stem from a read error, because a much larger clone lies one nucleotide away. The chain recombines TRBV7-9 with TRBJ1-2; 7 positions agree with TRBD1. This CDR3 contains 16 residues. The germline gives CDR1 SEHNR, CDR2 FQNEAQ (reference sequence). The CDR3 DNA reads as TGTGCCAGCAGCTCAAACCGGGACAGTTTTAACTATGGCCACACCTTC. Its translation is CASSSNRDSFNYGHTF.

This clonotype was observed many times. The chain combines TRBV7-2 with TRBJ2-5, with D maybe TRBD1 (6 bases). V shed 6 bases and J shed 2 bases, with 13 bases lying between them. The germline CDR1 and CDR2 sequences are SGHTA and FQGNSA. This CDR3 is built from 14 residues. CDR3 bases: TGTGCCAGCAGTCCCTGGGGGCGGCAAGAGACCCAGTACTTC. Protein: CASSPWGRQETQYF.

This clonotype was detected many times. The V and J genes are TRBV7-2 and TRBJ2-1; D gene uncertain. The V and J ends lost 1 base and 9 bases respectively, with 7 bases between them. Germline values: CDR1 SGHTA, CDR2 FQGNSA. CDR3 length: 12 residues. CDR3 residues: CASSLGVSEQFF. The CDR3 DNA is TGTGCCAGCAGCTTAGGAGTGAGTGAGCAGTTCTTC.

This clonotype was seen repeatedly, ten times or more. V usage is TRBV5-6 and J usage is TRBJ2-7; 10 bases are a match to TRBD1. Unmatched junction bases numbered 1, after V lost 3 bases and J lost 4 bases. CDR3 size: 13 residues. Germline V gene data show CDR1 as SGHDT and CDR2 as YYEEEE. CDR3 residues: CASSWTGGYEQYF. CDR3 nucleotides: TGTGCCAGCAGCTGGACAGGGGGATACGAGCAGTACTTC.

This clonotype has a count of ten or more. V is TRBV11-2 and J is TRBJ2-7; a possible D gene is TRBD1 (5 bases). The CDR3 spans 15 residues. CDR1 SGHAT and CDR2 FQNNGV come from the germline V gene. Trimming took 4 bases from V and 0 from J, leaving 13 bases between them. CDR3 nucleotides: TGTGCCAGCAGCTCCACCCAGGGTCTCTCCTACGAGCAGTACTTC. This encodes CASSSTQGLSYEQYF.

This clonotype was detected many times. This CDR3 reads CASSHANRGLAFF. DNA of the CDR3: TGCGCCAGCAGCCATGCGAACAGGGGGCTTGCTTTCTTT. The chain uses TRBV4-3 and TRBJ1-1; 9 nucleotides align to TRBD1. Germline values: CDR1 LGHNA, CDR2 YSLEER. The CDR3 sequence is 13 residues long. V lost 3 bases, J lost 11 bases, and 7 bases stayed unmatched.

This clonotype was seen repeatedly, ten times or more. This rearrangement joins TRBV4-1 to TRBJ2-1; 7 bases agree with TRBD2. With 5 bases clipped from V and 6 bases from J, the junction kept 16 bases outside the gene matches. Per the germline V gene, CDR1 is MGHRA and CDR2 is YSYEKL. This CDR3 spans 17 amino acids. In DNA form, the CDR3 reads TGCGCCAGCAGCAAGCATCCCGACGGGGGGTCGGGCAATGAGCAGTTCTTC. It yields the protein CASSKHPDGGSGNEQFF.

The chain uses TRBV5-1 and TRBJ2-7; the D call may be TRBD1 or TRBD2 (5 bases each). Germline assignment: CDR1 SGHRS and CDR2 YFSETQ. CDR3 length: 13 amino acids. V was trimmed by 5 bases and J by 6 bases, leaving 15 bases between them. CDR3 nucleotide sequence: TGCGCCAGCAGTTCCGGGACCATCCCCGAGCAGTACTTC. This translates into CASSSGTIPEQYF.

This clonotype was recorded many times. The V and J genes are TRBV7-6 and TRBJ1-1; 7 nucleotides match TRBD1. The CDR3 is made up of 18 amino acids. With V trimmed by 1 base and J by 3 bases, 14 bases remained unmatched. Germline CDR1 and CDR2: SGHVS and FNYEAQ. This chain's CDR3 is CASSLDGVPRGADTEAFF. CDR3 bases: TGTGCCAGCAGCTTAGACGGGGTGCCCAGGGGGGCGGACACTGAAGCTTTCTTT. The whole variable domain, remainder taken from reference TRBV7-6 and TRBJ1-1, is GAGVSQSPRYKVTKRGQDVALRCDPISGHVSLYWYRQALGQGPEFLTYFNYEAQQDKSGLPNDRFSAERPEGSISTLTIQRTEQRDSAMYRCASSLDGVPRGADTEAFFGQGTRLTVV.

There are many counts of this clonotype. The chain combines TRBV29-1 with TRBJ1-2, with D tentatively TRBD1 (6 bases). Between the trimmed V and J ends, which lost 5 bases and 2 bases, there was a span of 12 bases. CDR1 SQVTM and CDR2 ANQGSEA come from the germline V gene. The CDR3 consists of 13 residues. The CDR3 DNA is TGCAGCGTTTCCGGGGGCTTAAACTATGGCTACACCTTC. This gives the protein CSVSGGLNYGYTF.

This clonotype was recorded at least ten times. V gene TRBV5-1 combines with J gene TRBJ1-5, with unresolved D. The CDR3 has 15 amino acids. Germline-derived CDR1 and CDR2 are SGHRS and YFSETQ. V was cut by 0 bases and J by 0 bases, with 7 bases left in between. CDR3 residues: CASSLDVNSNQPQHF. The CDR3 coding sequence is TGCGCCAGCAGCTTGGACGTGAATAGCAATCAGCCCCAGCATTTT. Full variable domain (outside the CDR3, taken from reference TRBV5-1 and TRBJ1-5): KAGVTQTPRYLIKTRGQQVTLSCSPISGHRSVSWYQQTPGQGLQFLFEYFSETQRNKGNFPGRFSGRQFSNSRSEMNVSTLELGDSALYLCASSLDVNSNQPQHFGDGTRLSIL.

The V gene is TRBV7-2, the J gene TRBJ2-3; TRBD2 matches 14 bases. The trim removed 4 bases at V and 6 bases at J, leaving 6 bases unmatched. The CDR3 is 16 amino acids. Germline V CDR1 and CDR2: SGHTA, FQGNSA. The CDR3 DNA sequence: TGTGCCAGCAGCTCGAGACTAGCGGGGGGGCCGGATACGCAGTATTTT. Translated: CASSSRLAGGPDTQYF.

This clonotype appeared many times. The CDR3 is CASSLAPHEQYV. The CDR3 region has the DNA TGTGCCAGCAGTTTAGCCCCTCACGAGCAGTACGTC. The chain links TRBV12-3 or TRBV12-4 to TRBJ2-7, with D unclear. The germline V and J ends were trimmed by 0 bases and 5 bases, with 5 bases remaining between them. The CDR3 spans 12 residues.

The V call is TRBV5-1, the J call TRBJ2-1; D call uncertain. The CDR3 contains 14 residues. V was trimmed by 7 bases and J by 2 bases, leaving 13 bases between them. Germline V CDR1 and CDR2: SGHRS, YFSETQ. The CDR3 DNA reads TGCGCCAGCCTATCCGGGCTCCCCTACAATGAGCAGTTCTTC. As protein: CASLSGLPYNEQFF.

This clonotype was seen many times. The V and J genes are TRBV6-2 or TRBV6-3 and TRBJ2-3; the D call may be TRBD1 or TRBD2 (5 bases each). Germline loops: CDR1 MNHEY, CDR2 SVGEGT. The CDR3 runs to 12 residues. The DNA for the CDR3 is TGTGCGACCCGGGACCGCACAGATACGCAGTATTTT. Its translation is CATRDRTDTQYF.

This clonotype was detected ten times or more. The rearrangement joins TRBV7-8 to TRBJ2-1, with 9 bases that match TRBD2. The CDR3 contains 15 residues. Germline-derived CDR1 and CDR2 are SGHVS and FQNEAQ. With 10 bases clipped from V and 0 bases from J, the junction kept 7 bases outside the gene matches. The CDR3 DNA reads TGTGCCATCCCGGGCGGGGGGGACTCCTACAATGAGCAGTTCTTC. Protein: CAIPGGGDSYNEQFF.

This clonotype has a count of ten or more. The V and J genes are TRBV6-5 and TRBJ2-2, with 7 bases lining up with TRBD2. Germline V gene sequence: CDR1 MNHEY, CDR2 SVGAGI. The CDR3 is made up of 16 amino acids. V lost 0 bases, J lost 5 bases, and 6 bases stayed unmatched. The CDR3 spells CASSYSGGEGTGELFF. In DNA, the CDR3 is TGTGCCAGCAGTTACTCTGGGGGGGAGGGGACCGGGGAGCTGTTTTTT.

This clonotype was recorded many times. The gene calls are TRBV9 and TRBJ1-3; TRBD1 might be the D (5 bases). From germline, CDR1 is SGDLS and CDR2 YYNGEE. The germline V and J ends were trimmed by 0 bases and 4 bases, with 14 bases remaining between them. The CDR3 runs to 16 residues. The CDR3 here is CASSVGDQAGGNTIYF. CDR3 DNA: TGTGCCAGCAGCGTAGGGGACCAGGCGGGAGGAAACACCATATATTTT.

This clonotype was seen at least ten times. V usage is TRBV12-3 or TRBV12-4 and J usage is TRBJ1-1, with TRBD1 matching 11 bases. J gave up 4 bases and V 6 bases, and 1 base lay outside the gene matches. The CDR3 sequence is 13 residues long. The CDR3 loop is CASRGTGGTEAFF. CDR3 DNA: TGTGCCAGCAGGGGGACAGGGGGCACTGAAGCTTTCTTT.

This clonotype was counted at least ten times. This chain joins TRBV20-1 and TRBJ1-1; D unclear. V was clipped by 5 bases and J by 1 base, with 5 bases between them. The CDR3 is 11 amino acids. Germline V gene lookup returns CDR1 DFQATT and CDR2 SNEGSKA (reference sequence). This CDR3 is CSALGNTEAFF. CDR3 sequence (DNA): TGCAGTGCTCTTGGGAACACTGAAGCTTTCTTT.

This clonotype was recorded at least ten times. The J gene is TRBJ2-7, the V gene TRBV9; 7 nucleotides align to TRBD2. This CDR3 has 12 residues. Germline-derived CDR1 and CDR2 are SGDLS and YYNGEE. CDR3 sequence: CAGRGVPYEQYF. The CDR3 DNA follows: TGTGCTGGTCGGGGGGTGCCCTACGAGCAGTACTTC. Full variable domain (missing parts from reference TRBV9 and TRBJ2-7): DSGVTQTPKHLITATGQRVTLRCSPRSGDLSVYWYQQSLDQGLQFLIQYYNGEERAKGNILERFSAQQFPDLHSELNLSSLELGDSALYFCAGRGVPYEQYFGPGTRLTVT.

This clonotype was seen more than once but under ten times. J is TRBJ2-5 and V is TRBV20-1; TRBD1 might be the D (6 bases). CDR3 length equals 15 residues. The V and J ends lost 0 bases and 0 bases respectively, with 11 bases between them. Germline CDR1 reads DFQATT; CDR2 reads SNEGSKA (reference sequence). CDR3 DNA sequence: TGCAGTGCTAGAGAAGCCAGGGGCTACCAAGAGACCCAGTACTTC. Translating it yields CSAREARGYQETQYF.